This T cell receptor beta chain was sequenced in a study of identical twins. Broader study findings: Reduced insertions were recorded for abundant cord blood beta clonotypes, with no such pattern in memory repertoires.

Each cDNA held unique molecular identifiers, and template switching gave it a universal primer site. Each CDR3 protein gets one entry after TCRdb re-called the 5' RACE reads with MiXCR. The sample contains about 690,000 distinct CDR3 sequences, 5.5% to 7.5% of which appear only once. V dropped 5 bases and J dropped 6 bases, with 14 bases sitting between them. Germline lookup yields CDR1 SQVTM and CDR2 ANQGSEA. The CDR3 is 13 amino acids. This clonotype was recorded many times. The antigen is undetermined. Sequencing was carried out using naive T cells sorted from blood. This sequence originates from a man younger than 30 in good health. This chain connects TRBV29-1 to TRBJ2-1, with TRBD2 as a possible D gene (6 bases). This CDR3 reads CSVIGRGRNEQFF. CDR3 sequence (DNA): TGCAGCGTTATAGGGCGGGGTCGCAATGAGCAGTTCTTC.